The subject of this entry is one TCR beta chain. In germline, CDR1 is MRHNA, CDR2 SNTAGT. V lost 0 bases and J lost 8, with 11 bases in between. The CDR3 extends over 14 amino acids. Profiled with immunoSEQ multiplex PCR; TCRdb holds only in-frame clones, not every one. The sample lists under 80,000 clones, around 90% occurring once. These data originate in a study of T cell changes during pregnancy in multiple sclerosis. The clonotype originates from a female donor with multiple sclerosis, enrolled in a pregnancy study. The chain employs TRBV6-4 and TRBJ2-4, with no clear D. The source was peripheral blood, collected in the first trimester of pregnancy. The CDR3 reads CASSDSSSPDIQYF. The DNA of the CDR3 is TGTGCCAGCAGTGACTCATCGAGCCCGGACATTCAGTACTTC.